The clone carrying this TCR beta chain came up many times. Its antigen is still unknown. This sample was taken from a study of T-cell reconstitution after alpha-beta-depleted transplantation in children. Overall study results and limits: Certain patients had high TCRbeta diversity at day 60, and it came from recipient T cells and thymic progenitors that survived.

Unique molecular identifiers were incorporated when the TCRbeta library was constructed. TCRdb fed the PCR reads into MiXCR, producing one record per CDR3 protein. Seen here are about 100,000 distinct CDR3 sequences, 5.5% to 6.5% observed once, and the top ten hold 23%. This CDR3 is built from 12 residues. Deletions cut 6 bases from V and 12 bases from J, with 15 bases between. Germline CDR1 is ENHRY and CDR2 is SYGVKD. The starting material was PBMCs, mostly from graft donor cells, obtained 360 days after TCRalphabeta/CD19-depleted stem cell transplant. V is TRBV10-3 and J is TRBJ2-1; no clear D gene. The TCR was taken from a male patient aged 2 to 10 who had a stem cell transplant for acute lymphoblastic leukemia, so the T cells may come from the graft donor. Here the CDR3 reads CAIRRTPWGQFF. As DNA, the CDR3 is TGTGCCATCAGGCGGACCCCTTGGGGGCAGTTCTTC.